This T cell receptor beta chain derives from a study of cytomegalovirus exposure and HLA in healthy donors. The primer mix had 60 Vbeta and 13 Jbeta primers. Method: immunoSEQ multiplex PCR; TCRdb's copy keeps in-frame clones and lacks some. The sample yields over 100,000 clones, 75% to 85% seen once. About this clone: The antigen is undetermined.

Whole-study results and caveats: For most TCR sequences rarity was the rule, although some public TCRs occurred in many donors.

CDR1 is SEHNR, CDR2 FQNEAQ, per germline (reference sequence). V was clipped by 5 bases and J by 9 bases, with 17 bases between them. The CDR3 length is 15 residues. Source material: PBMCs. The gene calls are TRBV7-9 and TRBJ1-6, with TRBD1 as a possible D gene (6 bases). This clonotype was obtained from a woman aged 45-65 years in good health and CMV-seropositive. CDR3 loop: CASSPVAGESSPLHF. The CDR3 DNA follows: TGTGCCAGCAGCCCAGTGGCAGGGGAGAGTTCACCCCTCCACTTT.